One sample yielded the 29 T cell receptor beta chains listed below, sequenced in a study of T cells in Graves' hyperthyroidism and ophthalmopathy. Using RNA transcripts as the source, TCR beta CDR3 regions were amplified. The HTBI primer set was used in a first-round RT-PCR of the TCR CDR3. TCRdb redid the calling of the multiplex PCR reads with MiXCR, one entry per CDR3 protein. The sample gives more than 300,000 distinct CDR3 sequences, 14% of which show up once; 20% to 25% is in the top ten. What was sequenced was blood. The source of these receptors is a woman aged 25 to 39 with Graves' hyperthyroidism.

This clonotype occurred a few times. An end of the junction differs from the germline gene, which may be a read error. The chain carries TRBV13 and TRBJ2-5; tentatively, D is TRBD1 (5 bases). The germline CDR1 and CDR2 sequences are PRHDT and FYEKMQ (reference sequence). There are 12 residues in the CDR3. CDR3 protein: CASQGSPEAQYF. In nucleotides, the CDR3 is TGTGCCAGCCAGGGCAGCCCAGAGGCCCAGTACTTC.

This rearrangement joins TRBV12-3 or TRBV12-4 to TRBJ1-6; 8 bases line up with TRBD1. V shed 6 bases, J shed 7 bases, and the junction held 5 bases outside the gene matches. The CDR3 contains 14 residues. The CDR3 sequence: CASRRTGTNSPLHF. The CDR3 DNA is TGTGCCAGCAGGAGGACAGGGACCAATTCACCCCTCCACTTT.

At least ten counts were recorded for this clonotype. The CDR3 sequence: CSASTSGSLNEQFF. CDR3 nucleotide sequence: TGCAGTGCTAGCACTAGCGGGTCCCTCAATGAGCAGTTCTTC. The chain carries TRBV20-1 and TRBJ2-1; 9 positions agree with TRBD2. This CDR3 is 14 amino acids long. V lost 3 bases and J lost 6; bases outside the gene matches: 6. Germline assignment: CDR1 DFQATT and CDR2 SNEGSKA (reference sequence).

The table lists this clonotype with many counts. The genes are TRBV10-3 and TRBJ2-1; 11 nucleotides match TRBD2. Germline CDR1 is ENHRY and CDR2 is SYGVKD. The trim removed 9 bases at V and 5 bases at J, leaving 3 bases unmatched. The CDR3 extends over 13 amino acids. CDR3 nucleotides: TGTGCCATAGCGGGACTAGCGGACAATGAGCAGTTCTTC. This codes for CAIAGLADNEQFF.

This clonotype was seen at least ten times. The chain uses TRBV20-1 and TRBJ2-3; TRBD2 matches 8 bases. The V and J ends lost 5 bases and 6 bases, in that order; junction bases with no gene match: 13. From germline, CDR1 is DFQATT and CDR2 SNEGSKA (reference sequence). CDR3 length equals 15 residues. CDR3 sequence reads: CSAQDVTSDRDTQYF. The CDR3 DNA sequence: TGCAGTGCTCAAGACGTGACTAGCGACAGGGATACGCAGTATTTT.

The rearrangement joins TRBV12-3 or TRBV12-4 to TRBJ1-5; D gene unclear. This CDR3 has 12 residues. Between the trimmed V and J ends, which lost 1 base and 6 bases, there was a span of 4 bases. DNA for the CDR3: TGTGCCAGCAGTTTAGTCGGTCAGCCCCAGCATTTT. Protein sequence: CASSLVGQPQHF.

As to this clonotype: Relative to the germline gene, one junction end is altered; a read error may explain this. The chain is built from TRBV20-1 and TRBJ2-2, with D perhaps TRBD2 (6 bases). The germline V gene has CDR1 DFQATT and CDR2 SNEGSKA (reference sequence). The length of the CDR3 is 16 residues. The CDR3 DNA follows: TGCGGTGCTTCGGTGGCCGGGAGTAAAATTTTGGGGGAGCTGTTTTTT. Translated, it gives CGASVAGSKILGELFF.

The genes are TRBV27 and TRBJ2-3; D is possibly TRBD1 (7 bases). The germline V gene has CDR1 MNHEY and CDR2 SMNVEV (reference sequence). Trimming left V 6 bases short and J 5 bases short, with 15 bases between. CDR3 length: 14 amino acids. CDR3: CASSVNRGGDTQYF. CDR3 DNA sequence: TGTGCCAGCAGCGTTAACAGGGGAGGAGATACGCAGTATTTT.

This clonotype showed up just a few times. The chain uses TRBV2 and TRBJ1-1; TRBD1 might be the D (5 bases). The germline V gene encodes CDR1 SNHLY and CDR2 FYNNEI. V lost 8 bases and J 2 bases, leaving 12 bases between the germline ends. This CDR3 contains 13 residues. This CDR3 reads CASGRQRNTEAFF. CDR3 nucleotide sequence: TGTGCCAGCGGTAGACAGAGAAACACTGAAGCTTTCTTT.

V is TRBV9 and J is TRBJ1-3; TRBD1 might be the D (6 bases). The germline V gene has CDR1 SGDLS and CDR2 YYNGEE. The CDR3 loop spans 15 amino acids. Trimming cost V 4 bases and J 4 bases, with 15 bases left between them. CDR3: CASSTLGATGNTIYF. DNA of the CDR3: TGTGCCAGCAGCACCTTGGGGGCGACGGGAAACACCATATATTTT. Together with reference TRBV9 and TRBJ1-3, the CDR3 gives the full variable domain: DSGVTQTPKHLITATGQRVTLRCSPRSGDLSVYWYQQSLDQGLQFLIQYYNGEERAKGNILERFSAQQFPDLHSELNLSSLELGDSALYFCASSTLGATGNTIYFGEGSWLTVV.

This clonotype has ten or more counts. The gene calls are TRBV28 and TRBJ1-2, with a weak D call TRBD1 (6 bases). Between the trimmed V and J ends, which lost 5 bases and 4 bases, there was a span of 11 bases. Germline-derived CDR1 and CDR2 are MDHEN and SYDVKM. The CDR3 is made up of 13 amino acids. CDR3: CASSPQGGYGYTF. The CDR3 DNA follows: TGTGCCAGCAGTCCACAGGGAGGCTATGGCTACACCTTC.

This clonotype was detected many times. The chain recombines TRBV12-3 or TRBV12-4 with TRBJ1-1; D unresolved. V lost 6 bases and J 8 bases, leaving 13 bases between the germline ends. The CDR3 length is 12 residues. DNA of the CDR3: TGTGCCAGCAGGCTACACGCTGGGGAAGCTTTCTTT. Its protein is CASRLHAGEAFF.

This clonotype was counted at least ten times. The J gene is TRBJ1-3, the V gene TRBV28, with TRBD1 matching over 8 bases. This CDR3 contains 14 residues. Germline lookup yields CDR1 MDHEN and CDR2 SYDVKM. J lost 9 bases, V lost 6 bases, and 10 bases had no gene match. CDR3 sequence reads: CASSPRDRIGTIYF. The CDR3 coding sequence is TGTGCCAGCAGCCCCCGGGACAGGATAGGCACCATATATTTT.

The sample holds many counts of this clonotype. The gene calls are TRBV30 and TRBJ1-1; 9 nucleotides match TRBD1. CDR3 length: 13 residues. In germline, CDR1 is GTSNPN, CDR2 SVGIG (reference sequence). Trimming took 0 bases from V and 10 from J; bases not matched to a gene: 6. The CDR3 DNA sequence: TGTGCCTGGAGTGTTGGGGCGGGACAGGGAGCTTTCTTT. Translated: CAWSVGAGQGAFF. Together with reference TRBV30 and TRBJ1-1, the CDR3 gives the full variable domain: SQTIHQWPATLVQPVGSPLSLECTVEGTSNPNLYWYRQAAGRGLQLLFYSVGIGQISSEVPQNLSASRPQDRQFILSSKKLLLSDSGFYLCAWSVGAGQGAFFGQGTRLTVV.

At least ten counts were recorded for this clonotype. This chain connects TRBV25-1 to TRBJ2-1; D not certain. V shed 1 base and J shed 8 bases, with 6 bases lying between them. Germline CDR1 reads MGHDK; CDR2 reads SYGVNS. This CDR3 is 12 amino acids long. The CDR3 DNA reads TGTGCCAGCAGTGAATCAGACTATGAGCAGTTCTTC. This encodes CASSESDYEQFF. The full variable domain, in which reference TRBV25-1 and TRBJ2-1 provide the parts outside the CDR3, is EADIYQTPRYLVIGTGKKITLECSQTMGHDKMYWYQQDPGMELHLIHYSYGVNSTEKGDLSSESTVSRIRTEHFPLTLESARPSHTSQYLCASSESDYEQFFGPGTRLTVL.

The rearrangement uses TRBV12-3 or TRBV12-4 and TRBJ2-2; TRBD1 is a possible D gene (5 bases). The CDR3 is 17 amino acids. V dropped 5 bases and J dropped 8 bases, with 24 bases sitting between them. The CDR3 DNA sequence: TGTGCCAGCAGTCTAGATGTCGGATCGCGGACAAGTGGGGAGCTGTTTTTT. Protein sequence: CASSLDVGSRTSGELFF.

This clonotype was counted many times. This sequence joins TRBV29-1 and TRBJ2-3; maybe TRBD2 (6 bases). Trimming stripped 1 base from V and 2 bases from J, with 7 bases between. Looked up from germline, CDR1 is SQVTM and CDR2 is ANQGSEA. CDR3 length: 13 amino acids. DNA of the CDR3: TGCAGCGTTGAAGGGGACTTCACAGATACGCAGTATTTT. It yields the protein CSVEGDFTDTQYF.

The chain carries TRBV4-3 and TRBJ1-5; D is undetermined. Germline V lookup: CDR1 LGHNA, CDR2 YSLEER. V lost 0 bases to trimming and J lost 3 bases, with 3 bases between them. The CDR3 has 13 amino acids. The CDR3 DNA is TGCGCCAGCAGCCAAGATTTCAATCAGCCCCAGCATTTT. Amino acids: CASSQDFNQPQHF.

The table lists this clonotype with a few counts. A much more abundant neighbour one base away suggests this may be a read error. The V and J genes are TRBV11-2 and TRBJ1-3, with a weak D call TRBD1 (5 bases). V lost 2 bases and J lost 0, with 11 bases in between. This CDR3 has 16 amino acids. From germline, CDR1 is SGHAT and CDR2 FQNNGV. The DNA of the CDR3 is TGTGCCAGCAGCTTACTTGAAGGACACTCTGGAAACACCATATATTTT. This codes for CASSLLEGHSGNTIYF.

This clonotype was counted ten times or more. The chain joins TRBV7-2 to TRBJ2-3, with D perhaps being TRBD1 or TRBD2 (5 bases each). The CDR3 runs to 16 residues. The germline V and J ends were trimmed by 3 bases and 9 bases, with 22 bases remaining between them. Germline values: CDR1 SGHTA, CDR2 FQGNSA. CDR3 nucleotide sequence: TGTGCCAGCAGCTTTTCCATCCGGATTCCCGAGGGGACGCAGTATTTT. Translated: CASSFSIRIPEGTQYF.

This clonotype came up many times. This chain uses TRBV6-1 with TRBJ1-1; TRBD1 might be the D (6 bases). CDR1 and CDR2 from the germline V gene are MNHNS and SASEGT. The CDR3 consists of 12 residues. Trimming took off 6 bases at V and 5 bases at J, with 10 bases between the two ends. The CDR3, as DNA: TGTGCCAGCAGCCAGGGGAGGACTGAAGCTTTCTTT. Translated: CASSQGRTEAFF.

This clonotype was found a few times. CDR3 amino acids: CASSAGGRSSYNEQFF. In nucleotides, the CDR3 is TGTGCCAGCAGTGCAGGCGGGAGAAGCTCCTACAATGAGCAGTTCTTC. J is TRBJ2-1 and V is TRBV12-3 or TRBV12-4, with 7 positions matching TRBD2. V was clipped by 5 bases and J by 0 bases; unmatched bases: 7. The CDR3 totals 16 residues.

This clonotype was counted ten times or more. The chain has TRBV29-1 and TRBJ2-3, with D uncertain. Trimming took off 0 bases at V and 10 bases at J, with 8 bases between the two ends. CDR3 length equals 11 residues. The germline V gene encodes CDR1 SQVTM and CDR2 ANQGSEA. CDR3 in amino acids: CSVEDIEPQYF. In DNA, the CDR3 is TGCAGCGTTGAAGATATCGAGCCGCAGTATTTT.

This clonotype appeared many times. This chain links TRBV11-2 with TRBJ2-7; no definite D call. Trimming left V 5 bases short and J 3 bases short, with 14 bases between. Per germline, CDR1 SGHAT and CDR2 FQNNGV. The CDR3 contains 14 residues. CDR3 residues: CASSPEAPVYEQYF. CDR3 DNA: TGTGCCAGCAGCCCCGAGGCCCCAGTCTACGAGCAGTACTTC.

This clonotype has at least ten counts. The J gene is TRBJ1-1, the V gene TRBV9; D is ambiguous. The CDR3 length is 13 residues. In germline, CDR1 is SGDLS, CDR2 YYNGEE. Trimming cost V 3 bases and J 8 bases, with 14 bases left between them. The CDR3 is CASSARTGDEAFF. CDR3 DNA: TGTGCCAGCAGCGCCAGGACGGGAGACGAAGCTTTCTTT.

This sequence joins TRBV7-2 and TRBJ2-7, with D possibly being TRBD2 (6 bases). CDR1 SGHTA and CDR2 FQGNSA come from the germline V gene. There are 15 residues in the CDR3. Trimming removed 0 bases at V and 7 bases at J, with 16 bases between. Here the CDR3 reads CASSLAGTLLGEQYF. Written as DNA, the CDR3 is TGTGCCAGCAGCTTAGCCGGGACTCTCTTGGGGGAGCAGTACTTC.

The chain couples TRBV3-1 to TRBJ1-6; D uncertain. V was cut by 1 base and J by 10 bases, with 11 bases left in between. This CDR3 comprises 14 residues. Germline V gives CDR1 LGHDT, CDR2 YNNKEL (reference sequence). CDR3 amino acids: CASSQVESLSPLHF. The CDR3 nucleotides are TGTGCCAGCAGCCAAGTCGAAAGTCTCTCACCCCTCCACTTT.

Ten or more counts support this clonotype. V is TRBV6-1 and J is TRBJ2-1; D uncertain. The CDR3 spans 13 residues. The germline gives CDR1 MNHNS, CDR2 SASEGT. V lost 5 bases, J lost 6 bases, and 11 bases lay in between. In DNA, the CDR3 is TGTGCCAGCAGTTTAGGGCCTAGCAATGAGCAGTTCTTC. As protein: CASSLGPSNEQFF.

This clonotype was seen many times. This rearrangement joins TRBV28 to TRBJ2-6, with D possibly being TRBD1 or TRBD2 (6 bases each). The CDR3 is made up of 15 amino acids. Germline V CDR1 and CDR2: MDHEN, SYDVKM. V shed 6 bases and J shed 3 bases, with 12 bases lying between them. This CDR3 is CASRPQGGGANVLTF. CDR3 DNA sequence: TGTGCCAGCAGGCCACAGGGAGGTGGGGCCAACGTCCTGACTTTC.